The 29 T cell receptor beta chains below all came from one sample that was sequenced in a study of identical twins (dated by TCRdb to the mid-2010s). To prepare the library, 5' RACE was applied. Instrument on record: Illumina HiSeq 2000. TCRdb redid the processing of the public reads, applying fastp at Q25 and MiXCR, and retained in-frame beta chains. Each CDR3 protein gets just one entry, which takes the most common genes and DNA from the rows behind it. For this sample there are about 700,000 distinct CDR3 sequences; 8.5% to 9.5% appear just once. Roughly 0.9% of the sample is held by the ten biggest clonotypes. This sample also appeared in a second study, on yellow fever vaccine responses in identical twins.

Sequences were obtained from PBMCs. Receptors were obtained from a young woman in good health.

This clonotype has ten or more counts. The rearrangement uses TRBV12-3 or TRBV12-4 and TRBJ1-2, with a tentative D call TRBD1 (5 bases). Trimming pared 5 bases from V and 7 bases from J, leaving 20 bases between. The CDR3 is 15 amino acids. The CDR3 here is CASSIVPQGRGGYTF. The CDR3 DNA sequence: TGTGCCAGCAGTATCGTTCCTCAGGGAAGAGGTGGCTACACCTTC.

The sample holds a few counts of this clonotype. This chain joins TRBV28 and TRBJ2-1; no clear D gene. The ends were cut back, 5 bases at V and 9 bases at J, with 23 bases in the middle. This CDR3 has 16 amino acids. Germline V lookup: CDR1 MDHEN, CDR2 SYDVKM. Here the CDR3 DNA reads TGTGCCAGCAGTAGCTCTAGTGAATCCTCACCCCTTGAGCAGTTCTTC. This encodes CASSSSSESSPLEQFF.

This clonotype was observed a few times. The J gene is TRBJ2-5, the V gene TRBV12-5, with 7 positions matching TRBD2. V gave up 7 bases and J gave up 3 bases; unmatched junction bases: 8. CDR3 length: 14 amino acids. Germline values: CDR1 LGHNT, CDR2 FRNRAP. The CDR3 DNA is TGTGCTAGTGCGTGGGGGGGACTAAAAGAGACCCAGTACTTC. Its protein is CASAWGGLKETQYF.

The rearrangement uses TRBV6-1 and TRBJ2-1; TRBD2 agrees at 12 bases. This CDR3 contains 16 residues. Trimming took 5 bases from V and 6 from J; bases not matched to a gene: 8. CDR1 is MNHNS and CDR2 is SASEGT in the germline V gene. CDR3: CASSPRTSGEGNEQFF. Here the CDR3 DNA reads TGTGCCAGCAGTCCTCGGACTAGCGGGGAAGGCAATGAGCAGTTCTTC.

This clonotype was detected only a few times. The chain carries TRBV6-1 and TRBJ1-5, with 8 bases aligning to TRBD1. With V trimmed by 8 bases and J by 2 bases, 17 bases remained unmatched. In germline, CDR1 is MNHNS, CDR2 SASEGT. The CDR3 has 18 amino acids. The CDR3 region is CASWDNTRGRWGNQPQHF. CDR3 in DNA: TGTGCCAGCTGGGACAACACCAGGGGGCGATGGGGCAATCAGCCCCAGCATTTT.

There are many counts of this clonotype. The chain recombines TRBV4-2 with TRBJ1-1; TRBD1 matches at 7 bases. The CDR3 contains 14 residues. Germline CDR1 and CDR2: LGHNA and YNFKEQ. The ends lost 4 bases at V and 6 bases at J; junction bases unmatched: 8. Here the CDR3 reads CASSRTGDSAEAFF. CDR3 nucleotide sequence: TGTGCCAGCAGCCGAACAGGGGATAGCGCTGAAGCTTTCTTT.

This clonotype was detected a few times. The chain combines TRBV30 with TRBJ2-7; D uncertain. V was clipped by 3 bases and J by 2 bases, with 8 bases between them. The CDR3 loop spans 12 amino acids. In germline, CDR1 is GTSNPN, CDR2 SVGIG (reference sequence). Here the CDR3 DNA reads TGTGCCTGGAGCCAGGCAACCTACGAGCAGTACTTC. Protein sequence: CAWSQATYEQYF.

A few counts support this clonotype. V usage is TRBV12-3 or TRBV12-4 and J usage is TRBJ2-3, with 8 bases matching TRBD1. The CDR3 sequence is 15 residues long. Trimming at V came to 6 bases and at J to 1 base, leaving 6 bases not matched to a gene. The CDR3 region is CASSDRGAGTDTQYF. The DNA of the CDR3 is TGTGCCAGCAGCGACAGGGGAGCCGGCACAGATACGCAGTATTTT.

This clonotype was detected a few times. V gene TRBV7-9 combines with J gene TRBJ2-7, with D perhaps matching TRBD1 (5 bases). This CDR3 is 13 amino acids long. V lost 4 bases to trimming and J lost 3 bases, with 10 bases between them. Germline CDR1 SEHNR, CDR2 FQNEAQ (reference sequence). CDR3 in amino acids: CASSCDSCYEQYF. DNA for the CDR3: TGTGCCAGCAGCTGTGACAGCTGCTACGAGCAGTACTTC.

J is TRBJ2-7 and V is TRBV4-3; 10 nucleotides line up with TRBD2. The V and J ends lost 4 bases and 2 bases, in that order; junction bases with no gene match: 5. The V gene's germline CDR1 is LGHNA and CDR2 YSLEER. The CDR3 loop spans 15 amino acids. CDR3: CASSRTSGKTYEQYF. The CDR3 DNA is TGCGCCAGCAGCCGGACTAGCGGAAAGACCTACGAGCAGTACTTC.

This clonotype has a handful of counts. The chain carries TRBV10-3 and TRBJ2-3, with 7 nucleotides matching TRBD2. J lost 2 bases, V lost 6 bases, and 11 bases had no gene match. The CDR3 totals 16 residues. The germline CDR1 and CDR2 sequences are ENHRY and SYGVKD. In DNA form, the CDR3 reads TGTGCCATCAGAGACGGGACTACCCAGATCACAGATACGCAGTATTTT. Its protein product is CAIRDGTTQITDTQYF.

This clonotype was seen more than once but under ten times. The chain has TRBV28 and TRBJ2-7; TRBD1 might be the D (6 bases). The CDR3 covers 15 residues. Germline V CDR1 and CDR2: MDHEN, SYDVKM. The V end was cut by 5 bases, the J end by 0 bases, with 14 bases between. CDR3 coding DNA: TGTGCCAGCAGTCGCCACAGGGAGACCTCCTACGAGCAGTACTTC. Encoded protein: CASSRHRETSYEQYF.

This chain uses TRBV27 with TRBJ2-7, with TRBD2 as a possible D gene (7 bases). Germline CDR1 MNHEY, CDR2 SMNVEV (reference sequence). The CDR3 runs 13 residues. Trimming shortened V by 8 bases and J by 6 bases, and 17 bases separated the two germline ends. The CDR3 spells CASCLGGACEQYF. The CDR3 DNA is TGTGCCAGCTGTCTAGGGGGGGCTTGCGAGCAGTACTTC.

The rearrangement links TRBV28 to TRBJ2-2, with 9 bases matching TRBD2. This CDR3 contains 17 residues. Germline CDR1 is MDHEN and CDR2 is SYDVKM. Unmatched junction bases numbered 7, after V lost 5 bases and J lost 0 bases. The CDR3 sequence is CASSLTSGKPNTGELFF. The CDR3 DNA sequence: TGTGCCAGCAGTCTGACTAGCGGAAAACCGAACACCGGGGAGCTGTTTTTT.

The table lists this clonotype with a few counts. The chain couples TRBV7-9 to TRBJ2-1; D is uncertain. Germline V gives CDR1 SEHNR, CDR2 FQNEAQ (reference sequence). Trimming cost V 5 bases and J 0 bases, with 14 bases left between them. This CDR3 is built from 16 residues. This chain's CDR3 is CASSLSGWGSYNEQFF. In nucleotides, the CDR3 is TGTGCCAGCAGCCTAAGTGGGTGGGGCTCCTACAATGAGCAGTTCTTC.

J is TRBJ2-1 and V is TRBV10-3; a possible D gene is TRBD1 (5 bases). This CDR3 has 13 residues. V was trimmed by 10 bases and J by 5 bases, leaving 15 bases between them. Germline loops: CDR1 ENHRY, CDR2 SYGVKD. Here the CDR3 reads CASRAGMDNEQFF. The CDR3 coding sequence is TGTGCCAGCAGGGCCGGTATGGACAATGAGCAGTTCTTC.

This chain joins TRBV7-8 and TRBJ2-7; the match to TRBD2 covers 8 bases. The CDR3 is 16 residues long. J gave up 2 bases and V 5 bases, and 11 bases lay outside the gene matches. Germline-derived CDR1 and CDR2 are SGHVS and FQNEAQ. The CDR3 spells CASSVGRGSGTYEQYF. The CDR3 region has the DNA TGTGCCAGCAGCGTAGGGCGGGGTAGCGGGACCTACGAGCAGTACTTC. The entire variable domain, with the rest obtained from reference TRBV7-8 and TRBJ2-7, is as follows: GAGVSQSPRYKVAKRGQDVALRCDPISGHVSLFWYQQALGQGPEFLTYFQNEAQLDKSGLPSDRFFAERPEGSVSTLKIQRTQQEDSAVYLCASSVGRGSGTYEQYFGPGTRLTVT.

CDR3 region: CASSIGAVTEAFF. The DNA of the CDR3 is TGTGCCAGCAGCATTGGGGCGGTAACTGAAGCTTTCTTT. The V call is TRBV7-9, the J call TRBJ1-1; maybe TRBD1 (5 bases). Trimming shortened V by 5 bases and J by 5 bases, and 12 bases separated the two germline ends. CDR1 and CDR2 (germline): SEHNR, FQNEAQ (reference sequence). The CDR3 contains 13 residues.

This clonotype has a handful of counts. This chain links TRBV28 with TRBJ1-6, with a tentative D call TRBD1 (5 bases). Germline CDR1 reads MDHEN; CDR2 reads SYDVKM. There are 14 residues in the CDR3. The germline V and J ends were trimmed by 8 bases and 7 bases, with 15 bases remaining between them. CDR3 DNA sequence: TGTGCCAGCCACAGGCAGGGAGGCAATTCACCCCTCCACTTT. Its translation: CASHRQGGNSPLHF.

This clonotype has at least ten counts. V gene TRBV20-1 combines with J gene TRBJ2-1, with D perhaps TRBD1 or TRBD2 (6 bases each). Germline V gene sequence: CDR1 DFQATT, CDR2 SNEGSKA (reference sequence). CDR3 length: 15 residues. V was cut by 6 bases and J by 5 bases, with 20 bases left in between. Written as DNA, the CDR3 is TGCAGTGCGCCTCGGGGGCCGAGTGGGGACAATGAGCAGTTCTTC. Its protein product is CSAPRGPSGDNEQFF.

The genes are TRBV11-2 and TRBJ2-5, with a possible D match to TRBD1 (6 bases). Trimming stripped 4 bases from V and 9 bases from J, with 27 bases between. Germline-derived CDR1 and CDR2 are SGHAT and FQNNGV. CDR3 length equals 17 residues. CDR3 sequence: CASSSSRGNDDRRAQYF. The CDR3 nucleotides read TGTGCCAGCAGCTCCTCTAGGGGGAACGATGACAGACGTGCCCAGTACTTC.

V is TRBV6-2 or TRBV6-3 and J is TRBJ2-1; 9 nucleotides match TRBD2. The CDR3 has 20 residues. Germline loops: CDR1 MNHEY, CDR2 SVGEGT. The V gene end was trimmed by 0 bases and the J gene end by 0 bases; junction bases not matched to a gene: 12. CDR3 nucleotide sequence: TGTGCCAGCAGTTACTCCATAGCGGGGGCCGATACCACCTCCTACAATGAGCAGTTCTTC. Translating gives CASSYSIAGADTTSYNEQFF.

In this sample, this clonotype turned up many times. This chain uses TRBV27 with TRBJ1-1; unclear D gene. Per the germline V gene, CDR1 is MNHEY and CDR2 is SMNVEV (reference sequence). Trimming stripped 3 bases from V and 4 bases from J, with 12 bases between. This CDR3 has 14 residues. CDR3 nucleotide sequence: TGTGCCAGCAGTTTCATAGCTTTCGGCACTGAAGCTTTCTTT. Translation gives CASSFIAFGTEAFF.

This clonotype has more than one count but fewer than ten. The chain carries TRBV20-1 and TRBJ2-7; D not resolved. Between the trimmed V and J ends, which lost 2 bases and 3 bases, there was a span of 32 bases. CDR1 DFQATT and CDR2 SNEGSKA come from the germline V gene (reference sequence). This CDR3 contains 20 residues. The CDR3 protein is CSARYFHSGSSPNGYYEQYF. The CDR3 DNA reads TGCAGTGCTAGATACTTTCATTCGGGTTCGTCCCCAAACGGCTACTACGAGCAGTACTTC.

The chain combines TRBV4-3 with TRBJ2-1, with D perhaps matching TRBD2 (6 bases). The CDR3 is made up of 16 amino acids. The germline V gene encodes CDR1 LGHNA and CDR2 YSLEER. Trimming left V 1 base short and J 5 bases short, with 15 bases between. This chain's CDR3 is CASSQVGTEDNNEQFF. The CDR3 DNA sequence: TGCGCCAGCAGCCAAGTTGGGACTGAAGACAACAATGAGCAGTTCTTC.

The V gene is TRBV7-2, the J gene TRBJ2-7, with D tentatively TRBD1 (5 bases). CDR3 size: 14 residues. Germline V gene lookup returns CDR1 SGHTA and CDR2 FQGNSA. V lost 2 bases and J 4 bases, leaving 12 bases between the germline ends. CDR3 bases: TGTGCCAGCAGCTTAATTGACAGCGCGTACGAGCAGTACTTC. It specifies CASSLIDSAYEQYF. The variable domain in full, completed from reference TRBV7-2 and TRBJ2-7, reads GAGVSQSPSNKVTEKGKDVELRCDPISGHTALYWYRQSLGQGLEFLIYFQGNSAPDKSGLPSDRFSAERTGGSVSTLTIQRTQQEDSAVYLCASSLIDSAYEQYFGPGTRLTVT.

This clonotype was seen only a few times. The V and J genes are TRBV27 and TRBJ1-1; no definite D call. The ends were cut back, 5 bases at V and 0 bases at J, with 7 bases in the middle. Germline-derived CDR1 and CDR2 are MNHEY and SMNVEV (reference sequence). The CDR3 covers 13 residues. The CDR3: CASSPIMNTEAFF. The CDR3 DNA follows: TGTGCCAGCAGTCCTATTATGAACACTGAAGCTTTCTTT.

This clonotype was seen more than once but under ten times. The CDR3 nucleotides read TGTGCCAGCAGGGCTGAGGGGAGAAAAGAGACCCAGTACTTC. Its translation: CASRAEGRKETQYF. The chain carries TRBV2 and TRBJ2-5; D may match TRBD1 or TRBD2 (5 bases each). Germline CDR1 SNHLY, CDR2 FYNNEI. Trimming pared 6 bases from V and 3 bases from J, leaving 14 bases between. This CDR3 is built from 14 residues. Full variable domain (remainder filled in from reference TRBV2 and TRBJ2-5): EPEVTQTPSHQVTQMGQEVILRCVPISNHLYFYWYRQILGQKVEFLVSFYNNEISEKSEIFDDQFSVERPDGSNFTLKIRSTKLEDSAMYFCASRAEGRKETQYFGPGTRLLVL.

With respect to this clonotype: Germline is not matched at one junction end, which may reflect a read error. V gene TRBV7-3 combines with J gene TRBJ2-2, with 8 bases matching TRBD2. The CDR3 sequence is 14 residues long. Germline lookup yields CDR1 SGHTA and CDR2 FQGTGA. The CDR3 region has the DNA TGTGCCAGCAGAGCCGGCGGGGGGATCGGGGAGCTGGTTTTT. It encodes CASRAGGGIGELVF.